The 20 T cell receptor beta chains below all came from one sample that was sequenced in a study of Ad26.COV2.S vaccination and SARS-CoV-2 variants. The treatment denotes: 15 to 20 received Ad26.COV2.S at low or high dose, single or two shots; about 5 received placebo; per-sample allocation not given. Material that was analyzed had been drawn on day 63 after the first vaccine or placebo injection. Profiling relied on immunoSEQ multiplex PCR, and the TCRdb table lists in-frame clones only, not all of them. The data hold about 350,000 clones, with 70% to 90% observed a single time. This material consisted of peripheral blood, taken in a trial of Ad26.COV2.S vaccine versus placebo. The receptor source for this set is a person between 18 and 60 years old who received the Ad26.COV2.S COVID-19 vaccine or a placebo.

J is TRBJ2-7 and V is TRBV7-2, with 11 positions matching TRBD2. The germline V gene encodes CDR1 SGHTA and CDR2 FQGNSA. This CDR3 is 16 amino acids long. V was clipped by 5 bases and J by 0 bases; unmatched bases: 6. In DNA form, the CDR3 reads TGTGCCAGCAGCCATCGTAGCGGGAGGGTCTCCTACGAGCAGTACTTC. It codes for CASSHRSGRVSYEQYF.

The V call is TRBV7-2, the J call TRBJ2-7, with 7 positions matching TRBD1. The ends lost 4 bases at V and 12 bases at J; junction bases unmatched: 15. The CDR3 sequence is 14 residues long. Germline CDR1 and CDR2: SGHTA and FQGNSA. The CDR3 nucleotides are TGTGCCAGCAGCTACCGACAGGGTGATTCTTGGCTGTACTTC. It translates to CASSYRQGDSWLYF.

This chain connects TRBV9 to TRBJ1-2, with a weak D call TRBD1 (6 bases). In germline, CDR1 is SGDLS, CDR2 YYNGEE. The CDR3 is 14 residues long. V lost 1 base and J lost 3, with 10 bases in between. CDR3 DNA: TGTGCCAGCAGCGTATCGGACAGCCACTATGGCTACACCTTC. Protein sequence: CASSVSDSHYGYTF. The full variable domain, completed using reference TRBV9 and TRBJ1-2, is DSGVTQTPKHLITATGQRVTLRCSPRSGDLSVYWYQQSLDQGLQFLIQYYNGEERAKGNILERFSAQQFPDLHSELNLSSLELGDSALYFCASSVSDSHYGYTFGSGTRLTVV.

The J gene is TRBJ2-7, the V gene TRBV10-1; D possibly uses TRBD1 or TRBD2 (5 bases each). In germline, CDR1 is WNHNN, CDR2 SYGVQD (reference sequence). The CDR3 loop spans 14 amino acids. Trimming took off 4 bases at V and 2 bases at J, with 12 bases between the two ends. The CDR3 sequence is CASSVRRGAYEQYF. DNA of the CDR3: TGCGCCAGCAGTGTCAGAAGAGGGGCCTACGAGCAGTACTTC.

The genes are TRBV7-9 and TRBJ1-2; TRBD1 matches 12 bases. With 5 bases clipped from V and 6 bases from J, the junction kept 10 bases outside the gene matches. Germline CDR1 reads SEHNR; CDR2 reads FQNEAQ (reference sequence). The CDR3 has 16 residues. The CDR3 nucleotides read TGTGCCAGCAGCCTGGGACAGGGGGCCTTGAGGGATGGCTACACCTTC. Encoded protein: CASSLGQGALRDGYTF.

V usage is TRBV6-5 and J usage is TRBJ2-3; TRBD1 is a possible D gene (6 bases). The V gene's germline CDR1 is MNHEY and CDR2 SVGAGI. Deletions cut 6 bases from V and 3 bases from J, with 13 bases between. The CDR3 covers 14 residues. DNA for the CDR3: TGTGCCAGCAGATTAGGGGGTTGGACAGATACGCAGTATTTT. It codes for CASRLGGWTDTQYF.

The CDR3 sequence is CASSQLLQGVYEQYF. In nucleotides, the CDR3 is TGTGCCAGCAGCCAACTCTTACAGGGGGTCTACGAGCAGTACTTC. This rearrangement joins TRBV6-5 to TRBJ2-7, with 8 bases that match TRBD1. Germline lookup yields CDR1 MNHEY and CDR2 SVGAGI. With 6 bases clipped from V and 3 bases from J, the junction kept 10 bases outside the gene matches. This CDR3 comprises 15 residues.

The rearrangement uses TRBV2 and TRBJ1-6; D remains ambiguous. The CDR3 has 14 amino acids. Germline V gives CDR1 SNHLY, CDR2 FYNNEI. The V and J ends lost 4 bases and 8 bases respectively, with 12 bases between them. The CDR3 reads CASSGGRDYSPLHF. CDR3 bases: TGTGCCAGCAGTGGAGGAAGGGATTATTCACCCCTCCACTTT.

The chain couples TRBV19 to TRBJ2-5; D gene unclear. V gave up 5 bases and J gave up 1 base, with 11 bases separating them. CDR3 length: 14 residues. CDR1 LNHDA and CDR2 SQIVND come from the germline V gene (reference sequence). For the CDR3, the DNA is TGTGCCAGTAGTCCAGATGGAGCCCAAGAGACCCAGTACTTC. This encodes CASSPDGAQETQYF.

The V gene is TRBV3-1 (or the pseudogene TRBV3-2), the J gene TRBJ2-7, with D perhaps matching TRBD1 (6 bases). The CDR3 has 15 residues. V lost 2 bases to trimming and J lost 2 bases, with 13 bases between them. Germline CDR1 is LGHDT and CDR2 is YNNKEL (reference sequence). The CDR3, as DNA: TGTGCCAGCAGCCAAAACCGGGACAACCCCTACGAGCAGTACTTC. The encoded protein is CASSQNRDNPYEQYF.

This clone was observed many times. This sequence joins TRBV6-4 and TRBJ2-6; TRBD2 matches 8 bases. CDR1 is MRHNA, CDR2 SNTAGT, per germline. There are 14 residues in the CDR3. With 6 bases clipped from V and 4 bases from J, the junction kept 2 bases outside the gene matches. In DNA form, the CDR3 reads TGTGCCAGCAGCGGGGGGGCCGGGGCCAACGTCCTGACTTTC. The encoded protein is CASSGGAGANVLTF.

The J gene is TRBJ2-3, the V gene TRBV6-4, with 7 bases identical to TRBD2. The germline V gene encodes CDR1 MRHNA and CDR2 SNTAGT. V lost 4 bases and J lost 2; bases outside the gene matches: 6. The CDR3 sequence is 15 residues long. The CDR3 nucleotides are TGTGCCAGCAGTGCCTCGGCGGGAGACACAGATACGCAGTATTTT. This gives the protein CASSASAGDTDTQYF.

The chain carries TRBV5-1 and TRBJ2-7; 7 nucleotides match TRBD1. The germline gives CDR1 SGHRS, CDR2 YFSETQ. CDR3 length equals 15 residues. Unmatched junction bases numbered 14, after V lost 7 bases and J lost 4 bases. CDR3 bases: TGCGCCAGCGGACGGTCGACAGGGCTCGAGTACGAGCAGTACTTC. Its protein product is CASGRSTGLEYEQYF. Complete variable domain (other parts from reference TRBV5-1 and TRBJ2-7): KAGVTQTPRYLIKTRGQQVTLSCSPISGHRSVSWYQQTPGQGLQFLFEYFSETQRNKGNFPGRFSGRQFSNSRSEMNVSTLELGDSALYLCASGRSTGLEYEQYFGPGTRLTVT.

This chain links TRBV9 with TRBJ2-1, with a weak D call TRBD1 (6 bases). The V and J ends lost 1 base and 7 bases respectively, with 15 bases between them. CDR1 and CDR2 from the germline V gene are SGDLS and YYNGEE. The CDR3 loop spans 15 amino acids. The CDR3 is CASSVTVDSYNEQFF. The CDR3, as DNA: TGTGCCAGCAGCGTAACGGTGGACAGTTATAATGAGCAGTTCTTC.

The genes are TRBV18 and TRBJ2-7, with D perhaps matching TRBD2 (5 bases). The CDR3 runs to 20 residues. From germline, CDR1 is KGHSH and CDR2 LQKENI. Trimming cost V 1 base and J 6 bases, with 31 bases left between them. CDR3 amino acids: CASSPRTPGTADQGGSEQYF. The CDR3 nucleotides read TGTGCCAGCTCACCACGTACCCCAGGAACAGCGGACCAAGGAGGCTCCGAGCAGTACTTC.

This clone was recorded a few times. CDR3 residues: CASSLGQEGNTEAFF. For the CDR3, the DNA is TGTGCCAGCAGCTTAGGACAGGAAGGGAACACTGAAGCTTTCTTT. The V call is TRBV11-2, the J call TRBJ1-1; possible D gene TRBD1, 6 bases. Germline V gene sequence: CDR1 SGHAT, CDR2 FQNNGV. This CDR3 has 15 residues. Between the trimmed V and J ends, which lost 1 base and 1 base, there was a span of 10 bases. Variable domain in full (rest from reference TRBV11-2 and TRBJ1-1): EAGVAQSPRYKIIEKRQSVAFWCNPISGHATLYWYQQILGQGPKLLIQFQNNGVVDDSQLPKDRFSAERLKGVDSTLKIQPAKLEDSAVYLCASSLGQEGNTEAFFGQGTRLTVV.

This clone has a handful of counts. J is TRBJ2-1 and V is TRBV29-1; 10 positions match TRBD2. Germline V gene data show CDR1 as SQVTM and CDR2 as ANQGSEA. V shed 2 bases, J shed 8 bases, and the junction held 0 bases outside the gene matches. The length of the CDR3 is 12 residues. The CDR3 DNA is TGCAGCGTTGAACTAGCGGGAGATGAGCAGTTCTTC. It yields the protein CSVELAGDEQFF.

The rearrangement links TRBV28 to TRBJ1-1; D remains ambiguous. V was pared by 5 bases and J by 5 bases, with 12 bases between. This CDR3 has 13 amino acids. The germline V gene encodes CDR1 MDHEN and CDR2 SYDVKM. As DNA, the CDR3 is TGTGCCAGCAGTGGCCGGGGAAGGACTGAAGCTTTCTTT. This codes for CASSGRGRTEAFF. The entire variable domain, with the rest obtained from reference TRBV28 and TRBJ1-1, is as follows: DVKVTQSSRYLVKRTGEKVFLECVQDMDHENMFWYRQDPGLGLRLIYFSYDVKMKEKGDIPEGYSVSREKKERFSLILESASTNQTSMYLCASSGRGRTEAFFGQGTRLTVV.

The chain couples TRBV18 to TRBJ1-1; D not resolved. Germline CDR1 and CDR2: KGHSH and LQKENI. V was pared by 4 bases and J by 1 base, with 7 bases between. The length of the CDR3 is 13 residues. CDR3 bases: TGTGCCAGCTCACAGCATGGGAACACTGAAGCTTTCTTT. Protein sequence: CASSQHGNTEAFF. The variable domain in full, with the rest retrieved from reference TRBV18 and TRBJ1-1, is NAGVMQNPRHLVRRRGQEARLRCSPMKGHSHVYWYRQLPEEGLKFMVYLQKENIIDESGMPKERFSAEFPKEGPSILRIQQVVRGDSAAYFCASSQHGNTEAFFGQGTRLTVV.

This rearrangement joins TRBV11-2 to TRBJ1-2; D unresolved. This CDR3 has 11 amino acids. From germline, CDR1 is SGHAT and CDR2 FQNNGV. V was clipped by 9 bases and J by 4 bases, with 9 bases between them. The CDR3 region has the DNA TGTGCCAGTGGGCAGACCTATGGCTACACCTTC. Translation gives CASGQTYGYTF.